The 7 T cell receptor beta chains given below trace back to one sample, sequenced in a study of blood T cell repertoires in COVID-19. Produced via immunoSEQ multiplex PCR; TCRdb's table is partial and in-frame only. Of over 150,000 clones in the sample, under 95% were seen once. The sequencing sample was made of peripheral blood. These receptors came from a man aged 45-65 years with acute or convalescent COVID-19.

The genes are TRBV2 and TRBJ2-1, with TRBD1 as a possible D gene (6 bases). Germline loops: CDR1 SNHLY, CDR2 FYNNEI. CDR3 length: 14 amino acids. V was clipped by 10 bases and J by 2 bases, with 15 bases between them. CDR3 nucleotide sequence: TGTGCCATGCCGGGACACCGAGCCTACAATGAGCAGTTCTTC. The encoded protein is CAMPGHRAYNEQFF.

V gene TRBV5-6 combines with J gene TRBJ1-2; no definite D call. This CDR3 has 12 amino acids. Germline CDR1 reads SGHDT; CDR2 reads YYEEEE. Trimming removed 5 bases at V and 7 bases at J, with 12 bases between. This CDR3 reads CASRLNPGGYTF. In DNA, the CDR3 is TGTGCCAGCAGGTTGAACCCCGGTGGCTACACCTTC. Based on the CDR3 plus reference TRBV5-6 and TRBJ1-2, the full variable domain is DAGVTQSPTHLIKTRGQQVTLRCSPKSGHDTVSWYQQALGQGPQFIFQYYEEEERQRGNFPDRFSGHQFPNYSSELNVNALLLGDSALYLCASRLNPGGYTFGSGTRLTVV.

The genes are TRBV4-3 and TRBJ2-1; D is undetermined. The CDR3 is made up of 15 amino acids. The germline V gene encodes CDR1 LGHNA and CDR2 YSLEER. Trimming took off 0 bases at V and 4 bases at J, with 10 bases between the two ends. The CDR3 DNA sequence: TGCGCCAGCAGCCAAGATCGTACGGTGTACAATGAGCAGTTCTTC. This translates into CASSQDRTVYNEQFF.

The chain is built from TRBV6-5 and TRBJ1-1; no clear D gene. The germline V and J ends were trimmed by 2 bases and 4 bases, with 14 bases remaining between them. Germline V lookup: CDR1 MNHEY, CDR2 SVGAGI. The CDR3 length is 15 residues. CDR3 in DNA: TGTGCCAGCAGTTACGGAGGCAGCGGCGGCACTGAAGCTTTCTTT. Translating it yields CASSYGGSGGTEAFF.

This clone has only a few counts. The V and J genes are TRBV18 and TRBJ1-1; perhaps TRBD1 as D (6 bases). CDR1 is KGHSH and CDR2 is LQKENI in the germline V gene. CDR3 length: 15 residues. V was clipped by 0 bases and J by 5 bases, with 13 bases between them. The CDR3 DNA follows: TGTGCCAGCTCACCACCGATGCAGGGGATTACTGAAGCTTTCTTT. This gives the protein CASSPPMQGITEAFF.

There are a few counts of this clone. V is TRBV4-3 and J is TRBJ2-4; no definite D call. Trimming left V 0 bases short and J 2 bases short, with 14 bases between. There are 17 residues in the CDR3. The germline V gene has CDR1 LGHNA and CDR2 YSLEER. The CDR3 nucleotides read TGCGCCAGCAGCCAAGATCGGAGCAGTAGGTCCAAAAACATTCAGTACTTC. Translated, it gives CASSQDRSSRSKNIQYF.

The genes are TRBV6-6 and TRBJ1-5, with D perhaps matching TRBD1 (5 bases). Trimming removed 5 bases from V and 6 bases from J, with 8 bases in between. CDR3 size: 12 residues. Germline CDR1 is MNHNY and CDR2 is SVGAGI (reference sequence). The CDR3 DNA reads as TGTGCCAGCAGTGTAGGGGTTCAGCCCCAGCATTTT. It encodes CASSVGVQPQHF.